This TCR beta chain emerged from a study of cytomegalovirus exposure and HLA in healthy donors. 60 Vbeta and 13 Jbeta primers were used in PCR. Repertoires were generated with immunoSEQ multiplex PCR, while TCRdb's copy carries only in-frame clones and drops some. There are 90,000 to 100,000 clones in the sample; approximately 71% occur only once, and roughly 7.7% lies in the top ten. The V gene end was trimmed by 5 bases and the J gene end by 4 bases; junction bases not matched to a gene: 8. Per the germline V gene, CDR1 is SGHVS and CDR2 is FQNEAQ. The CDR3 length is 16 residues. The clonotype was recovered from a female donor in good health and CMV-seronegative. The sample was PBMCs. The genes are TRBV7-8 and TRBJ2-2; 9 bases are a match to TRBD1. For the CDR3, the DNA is TGTGCCAGCAGCCCCCACCGGGACAGGGCCACCGGGGAGCTGTTTTTT. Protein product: CASSPHRDRATGELFF.